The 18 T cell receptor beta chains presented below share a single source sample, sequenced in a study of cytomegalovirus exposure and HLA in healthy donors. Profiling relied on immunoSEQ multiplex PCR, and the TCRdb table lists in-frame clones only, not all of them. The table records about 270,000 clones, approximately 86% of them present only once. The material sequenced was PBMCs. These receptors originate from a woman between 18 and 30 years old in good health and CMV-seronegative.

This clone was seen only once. For the CDR3, the DNA is TGTGCCAGCAGCTATAGCGGGAACCTCGAGCAGTACTTC. Protein sequence: CASSYSGNLEQYF. V and J are TRBV27 and TRBJ2-7; 8 bases agree with TRBD2. Germline V CDR1 and CDR2: MNHEY, SMNVEV (reference sequence). The CDR3 has 13 residues. Trimming at V came to 6 bases and at J to 6 bases, leaving 7 bases not matched to a gene.

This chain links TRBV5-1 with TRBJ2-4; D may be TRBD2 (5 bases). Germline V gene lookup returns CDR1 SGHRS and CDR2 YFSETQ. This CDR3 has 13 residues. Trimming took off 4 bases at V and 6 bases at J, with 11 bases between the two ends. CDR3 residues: CASSIGEANIQYF. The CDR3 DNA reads TGCGCCAGCAGCATCGGGGAAGCAAACATTCAGTACTTC.

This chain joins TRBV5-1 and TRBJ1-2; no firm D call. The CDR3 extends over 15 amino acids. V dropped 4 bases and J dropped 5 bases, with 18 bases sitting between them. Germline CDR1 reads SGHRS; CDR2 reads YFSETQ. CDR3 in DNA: TGCGCCAGCAGCACCGACACTCCTTCGCCTTATGGCTACACCTTC. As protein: CASSTDTPSPYGYTF.

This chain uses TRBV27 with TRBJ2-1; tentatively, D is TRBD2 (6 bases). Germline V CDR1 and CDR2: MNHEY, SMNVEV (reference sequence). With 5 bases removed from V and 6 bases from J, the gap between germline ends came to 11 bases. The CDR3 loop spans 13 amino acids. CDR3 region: CASSLPTSNEQFF. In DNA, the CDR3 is TGTGCCAGCAGTCTTCCGACTAGCAATGAGCAGTTCTTC.

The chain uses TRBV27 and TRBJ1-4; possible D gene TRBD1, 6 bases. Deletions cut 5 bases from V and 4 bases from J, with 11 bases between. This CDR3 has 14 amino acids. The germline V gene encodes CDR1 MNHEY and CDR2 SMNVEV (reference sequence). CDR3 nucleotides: TGTGCCAGCAGTAGACAGGTTGTTAATGAAAAACTGTTTTTT. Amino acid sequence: CASSRQVVNEKLFF.

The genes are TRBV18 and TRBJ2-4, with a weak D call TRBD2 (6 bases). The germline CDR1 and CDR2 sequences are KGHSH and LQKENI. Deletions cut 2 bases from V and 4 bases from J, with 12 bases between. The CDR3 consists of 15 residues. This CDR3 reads CASSPGVGGKNIQYF. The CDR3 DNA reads TGTGCCAGCTCACCAGGGGTAGGAGGGAAAAACATTCAGTACTTC.

For the CDR3, the DNA is TGCGCCAGCAGCAACATGGGGGGGTATGGAGAGACCCAGTACTTC. Encoded protein: CASSNMGGYGETQYF. The gene calls are TRBV5-1 and TRBJ2-5, with 7 bases identical to TRBD2. The CDR3 has 15 residues. Germline loops: CDR1 SGHRS, CDR2 YFSETQ. The V segment lost 4 bases and the J segment 4 bases; nucleotides outside the gene matches: 10.

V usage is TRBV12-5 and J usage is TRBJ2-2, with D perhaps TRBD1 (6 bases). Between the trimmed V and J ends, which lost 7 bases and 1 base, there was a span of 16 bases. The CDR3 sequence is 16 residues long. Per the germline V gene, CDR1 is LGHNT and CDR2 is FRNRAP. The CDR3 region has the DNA TGTGCTAGTGCCCTGGGGGCGGGTCGGAACACCGGGGAGCTGTTTTTT. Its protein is CASALGAGRNTGELFF.

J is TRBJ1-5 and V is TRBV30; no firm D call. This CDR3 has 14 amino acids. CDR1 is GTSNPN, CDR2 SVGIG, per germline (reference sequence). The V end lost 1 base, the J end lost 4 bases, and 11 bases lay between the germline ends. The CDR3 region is CAWSASQLNQPQHF. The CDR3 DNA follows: TGTGCCTGGAGTGCCTCACAGCTAAATCAGCCCCAGCATTTT.

In DNA form, the CDR3 reads TGTGCCAGCTCACTCGAGAGGACCCAGTACTTC. It is translated as CASSLERTQYF. The chain combines TRBV18 with TRBJ2-5; D not resolved. The germline gives CDR1 KGHSH, CDR2 LQKENI. This CDR3 region has 11 residues. Between the trimmed V and J ends, which lost 4 bases and 7 bases, there was a span of 7 bases.

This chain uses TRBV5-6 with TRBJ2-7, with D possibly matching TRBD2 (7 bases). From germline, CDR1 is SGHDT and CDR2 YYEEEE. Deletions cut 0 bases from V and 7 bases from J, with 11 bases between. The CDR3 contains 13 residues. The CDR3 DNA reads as TGTGCCAGCAGCTTGGAGGGGAGGGGGGAGCAGTACTTC. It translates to CASSLEGRGEQYF.

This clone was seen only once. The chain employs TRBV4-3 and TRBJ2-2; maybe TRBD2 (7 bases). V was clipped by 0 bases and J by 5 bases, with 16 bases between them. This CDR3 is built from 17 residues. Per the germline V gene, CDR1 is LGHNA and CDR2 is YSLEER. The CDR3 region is CASSQDRGGARTGELFF. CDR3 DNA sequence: TGCGCCAGCAGCCAAGATAGGGGGGGCGCAAGGACCGGGGAGCTGTTTTTT.

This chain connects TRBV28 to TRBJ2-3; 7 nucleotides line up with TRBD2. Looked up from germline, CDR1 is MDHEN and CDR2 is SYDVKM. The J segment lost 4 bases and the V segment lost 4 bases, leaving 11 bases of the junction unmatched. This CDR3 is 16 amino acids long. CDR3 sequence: CASSSPGREDADTQYF. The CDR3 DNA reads TGTGCCAGCAGTTCCCCGGGGAGGGAGGATGCAGATACGCAGTATTTT.

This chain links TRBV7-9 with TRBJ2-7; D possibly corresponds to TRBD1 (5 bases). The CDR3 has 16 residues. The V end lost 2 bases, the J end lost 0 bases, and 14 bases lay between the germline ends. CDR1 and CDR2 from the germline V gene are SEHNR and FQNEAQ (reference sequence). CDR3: CASSLQAGRISYEQYF. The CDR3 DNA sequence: TGTGCCAGCAGCTTACAGGCAGGGCGAATCTCCTACGAGCAGTACTTC.

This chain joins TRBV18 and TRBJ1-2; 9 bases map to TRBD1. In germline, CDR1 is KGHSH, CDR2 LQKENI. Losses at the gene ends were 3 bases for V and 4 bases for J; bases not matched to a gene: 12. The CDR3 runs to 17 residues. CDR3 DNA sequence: TGTGCCAGCTCACCCGACAGCACGGGACAGGGACTCTATGGCTACACCTTC. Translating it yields CASSPDSTGQGLYGYTF.

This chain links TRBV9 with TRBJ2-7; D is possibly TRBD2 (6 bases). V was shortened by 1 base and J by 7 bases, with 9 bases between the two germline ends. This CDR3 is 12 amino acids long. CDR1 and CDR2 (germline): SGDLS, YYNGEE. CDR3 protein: CASSVRGGEQYF. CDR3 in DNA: TGTGCCAGCAGCGTACGCGGAGGGGAGCAGTACTTC.

The DNA for the CDR3 is TGTGCCAGCAGCTTAGCGGGGGCCGCAGAAGAGACCCAGTACTTC. It yields the protein CASSLAGAAEETQYF. This sequence joins TRBV7-6 and TRBJ2-5; D is perhaps TRBD1 (6 bases). The germline V gene encodes CDR1 SGHVS and CDR2 FNYEAQ. The V end was cut by 0 bases, the J end by 3 bases, with 11 bases between. This CDR3 has 15 residues.

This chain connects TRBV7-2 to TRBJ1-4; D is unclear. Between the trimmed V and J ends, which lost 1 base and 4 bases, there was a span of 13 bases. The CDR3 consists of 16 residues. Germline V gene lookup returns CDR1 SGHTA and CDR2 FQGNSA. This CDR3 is CASSLVPGRINEKLFF. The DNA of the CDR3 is TGTGCCAGCAGCTTAGTACCGGGGAGAATTAATGAAAAACTGTTTTTT.